The rows below give T cell receptor beta chains drawn from one sample of a study of brain T cells in children with intractable seizures. Here immunoSEQ multiplex PCR was the method, and the copy in TCRdb shows in-frame clones only, minus some. The table lists about 76,000 clones, roughly 91% of them singletons. The material sequenced was peripheral blood, taken at surgery. These receptor sequences come from a boy younger than two with tuberous sclerosis and intractable seizures. The CDR3 runs from the conserved cysteine through the conserved F or W. The order of the fields is J gene, CDR3 length, V gene, clone size, D gene, CDR3 protein, CDR3 DNA. The D gene is left open where the match is weak. Clone size is shown for a subset of rows, as once, few, many or a class of expanded clone.

J: TRBJ1-4; length: 15; V: TRBV2; size: .; D: TRBD1; CDR3: CASSEGGQGYEKLFF; DNA: TGTGCCAGCAGTGAAGGGGGACAGGGTTATGAAAAACTGTTTTTT
J: TRBJ2-7; length: 12; V: TRBV13; size: .; D: .; CDR3: CASSSGPYEQYF; DNA: TGTGCCAGCAGCTCCGGTCCCTACGAGCAGTACTTC
J: TRBJ2-5; length: 14; V: TRBV5-1; size: .; D: .; CDR3: CASSKTPYQETQYF; DNA: TGCGCCAGCAGCAAAACACCGTACCAAGAGACCCAGTACTTC
J: TRBJ1-4; length: 16; V: TRBV27; size: .; D: TRBD1; CDR3: CASSPQGGRTNEKLFF; DNA: TGTGCCAGCAGTCCACAGGGGGGGCGAACTAATGAAAAACTGTTTTTT
J: TRBJ2-7; length: 11; V: TRBV20-1; size: .; D: .; CDR3: CSASSGNEQYF; DNA: TGCAGTGCTAGCTCCGGAAACGAGCAGTACTTC
J: TRBJ2-1; length: 14; V: TRBV20-1; size: .; D: .; CDR3: CSASSGISYNEQFF; DNA: TGCAGTGCTAGTTCCGGGATCTCCTACAATGAGCAGTTCTTC
J: TRBJ1-4; length: 14; V: TRBV28; size: .; D: .; CDR3: CASSQDPGREKLFF; DNA: TGTGCCAGCAGTCAGGACCCAGGAAGGGAAAAACTGTTTTTT
J: TRBJ2-7; length: 17; V: TRBV11-2; size: .; D: TRBD1; CDR3: CASSLDRRDRGPYEQYF; DNA: TGTGCCAGCAGCTTAGATCGGAGGGACAGGGGGCCCTACGAGCAGTACTTC
J: TRBJ2-1; length: 14; V: TRBV11-3; size: .; D: .; CDR3: CASKTMGSYNEQFF; DNA: TGTGCCAGCAAAACAATGGGATCCTACAATGAGCAGTTCTTC
J: TRBJ2-1; length: 16; V: TRBV28; size: .; D: TRBD1; CDR3: CASSRPRDRLPNKQFF; DNA: TGTGCCAGCAGTCGACCCCGGGACAGGTTACCGAATAAGCAGTTCTTC
J: TRBJ2-7; length: 14; V: TRBV5-6; size: .; D: .; CDR3: CASSLGERRYEQYF; DNA: TGTGCCAGCAGCTTGGGAGAGCGCCGCTACGAGCAGTACTTC
J: TRBJ2-5; length: 14; V: TRBV4-2; size: .; D: .; CDR3: CASSQGGQQETQYF; DNA: TGTGCCAGCAGCCAAGGTGGACAGCAAGAGACCCAGTACTTC
J: TRBJ1-5; length: 14; V: TRBV5-8; size: .; D: .; CDR3: CASSPLRVNQPQHF; DNA: TGTGCCAGCAGCCCGCTACGGGTCAATCAGCCCCAGCATTTT
J: TRBJ1-5; length: 13; V: TRBV4-1; size: .; D: .; CDR3: CASSQDPGARQHF; DNA: TGCGCCAGCAGCCAAGACCCAGGGGCCCGTCAGCATTTT
J: TRBJ2-4; length: 19; V: TRBV4-1; size: .; D: .; CDR3: CASSQSAGWDHLAKNIQYF; DNA: TGCGCCAGCAGCCAATCGGCAGGATGGGACCATCTAGCCAAAAACATTCAGTACTTC
J: TRBJ2-5; length: 15; V: TRBV4-1; size: .; D: TRBD2; CDR3: CASSQVPSGQETQYF; DNA: TGCGCCAGCAGCCAAGTACCTAGCGGGCAAGAGACCCAGTACTTC
J: TRBJ1-5; length: 13; V: TRBV9; size: .; D: .; CDR3: CASSVGTATPQHF; DNA: TGTGCCAGCAGCGTAGGGACGGCTACGCCCCAGCATTTT
J: TRBJ2-7; length: 14; V: TRBV14; size: once; D: TRBD1; CDR3: CASSRWDRDHEQYF; DNA: TGTGCCAGCAGCCGTTGGGACAGGGATCACGAGCAGTACTTC
J: TRBJ2-7; length: 15; V: TRBV3-1/TRBV3-2; size: once; D: .; CDR3: CASSPVREFMDEQYF; DNA: TGTGCCAGCAGCCCCGTCCGGGAGTTTATGGACGAGCAGTACTTC
J: TRBJ1-2; length: 15; V: TRBV5-8; size: .; D: .; CDR3: CASSLALAGIYGYTF; DNA: TGTGCCAGCAGCTTGGCATTGGCAGGGATATATGGCTACACCTTC
J: TRBJ2-7; length: 14; V: TRBV7-2; size: .; D: TRBD1; CDR3: CASKPDRYSYEQYF; DNA: TGTGCCAGCAAACCGGACAGGTACTCCTACGAGCAGTACTTC
J: TRBJ2-3; length: 18; V: TRBV5-1; size: once; D: TRBD2; CDR3: CASSLGVAGRSRTDTQYF; DNA: TGCGCCAGCAGCTTGGGGGTAGCGGGGAGGTCTCGCACAGATACGCAGTATTTT
J: TRBJ1-6; length: 14; V: TRBV2; size: .; D: .; CDR3: CASSDEGFGSPLHF; DNA: TGTGCCAGCAGTGATGAGGGCTTCGGTTCACCCCTCCACTTT
J: TRBJ2-2; length: 13; V: TRBV14; size: .; D: .; CDR3: CASSPRHTGELFF; DNA: TGTGCCAGCAGCCCCCGCCACACCGGGGAGCTGTTTTTT
J: TRBJ2-7; length: 13; V: TRBV12-3/TRBV12-4; size: .; D: .; CDR3: CASSYHGGYEQYF; DNA: TGTGCCAGCAGTTATCACGGAGGCTACGAGCAGTACTTC
J: TRBJ2-1; length: 12; V: TRBV6-5; size: .; D: TRBD1; CDR3: CASSRDRVEQFF; DNA: TGTGCCAGCAGCCGGGACAGGGTCGAGCAGTTCTTC
J: TRBJ2-2; length: 14; V: TRBV11-3; size: .; D: TRBD2; CDR3: CASSGQREGGELFF; DNA: TGTGCCAGCAGCGGCCAGCGGGAAGGCGGGGAGCTGTTTTTT
J: TRBJ2-7; length: 14; V: TRBV7-8; size: .; D: .; CDR3: CASSYRDGTYEQYF; DNA: TGTGCCAGCAGCTACAGGGACGGAACCTACGAGCAGTACTTC
J: TRBJ2-5; length: 17; V: TRBV29-1; size: few; D: .; CDR3: CSVEGPSGHPVQETQYF; DNA: TGCAGCGTTGAAGGCCCTTCGGGTCACCCCGTCCAAGAGACCCAGTACTTC
J: TRBJ2-1; length: 15; V: TRBV10-2; size: .; D: .; CDR3: CASRIQGDAYNEQFF; DNA: TGCGCCAGCAGAATACAGGGTGATGCCTACAATGAGCAGTTCTTC
J: TRBJ2-1; length: 13; V: TRBV29-1; size: .; D: TRBD2; CDR3: CSTGLAAYNEQFF; DNA: TGCAGCACGGGACTAGCGGCCTACAATGAGCAGTTCTTC
J: TRBJ2-2; length: 13; V: TRBV6-5; size: .; D: .; CDR3: CASSYSGDGELFF; DNA: TGTGCCAGCAGTTATTCGGGGGACGGGGAGCTGTTTTTT
J: TRBJ2-1; length: 12; V: TRBV5-5; size: .; D: .; CDR3: CASSPGSFEQFF; DNA: TGTGCCAGCAGCCCGGGGAGTTTTGAGCAGTTCTTC
J: TRBJ1-1; length: 17; V: TRBV7-6; size: .; D: TRBD1; CDR3: CASSLARDRASNTEAFF; DNA: TGTGCCAGCAGCTTAGCACGGGACAGGGCTTCCAACACTGAAGCTTTCTTT
J: TRBJ1-3; length: 15; V: TRBV11-2; size: .; D: .; CDR3: CASSLGGDSGNTIYF; DNA: TGTGCCAGCAGCTTAGGAGGGGACTCAGGAAACACCATATATTTT
J: TRBJ2-1; length: 11; V: TRBV9; size: .; D: .; CDR3: CASSAPGPAIF; DNA: TGTGCCAGCAGCGCGCCGGGCCCGGCGATCTTC
J: TRBJ2-5; length: 16; V: TRBV5-6; size: .; D: .; CDR3: CASSFSPSGLQETQYF; DNA: TGTGCCAGCAGCTTTTCTCCCAGCGGACTCCAAGAGACCCAGTACTTC
J: TRBJ1-2; length: 13; V: TRBV19; size: .; D: .; CDR3: CASTQGPDYGYTF; DNA: TGTGCCAGCACGCAAGGTCCGGACTATGGCTACACCTTC
J: TRBJ1-1; length: 14; V: TRBV9; size: .; D: .; CDR3: CASSVAMGGREAFF; DNA: TGTGCCAGCAGCGTAGCTATGGGGGGCCGTGAAGCTTTCTTT
J: TRBJ2-3; length: 13; V: TRBV12-3/TRBV12-4; size: .; D: .; CDR3: CASSLEGADTQYF; DNA: TGTGCCAGCAGTTTGGAAGGCGCAGATACGCAGTATTTT
J: TRBJ1-1; length: 14; V: TRBV28; size: .; D: .; CDR3: CASSPFGTNTEAFF; DNA: TGTGCCAGCAGTCCCTTTGGGACGAACACTGAAGCTTTCTTT
J: TRBJ2-5; length: 18; V: TRBV7-6; size: .; D: .; CDR3: CASRGLRDKAPGQETQYF; DNA: TGTGCCAGCAGGGGACTACGGGACAAGGCCCCGGGCCAAGAGACCCAGTACTTC
J: TRBJ2-1; length: 16; V: TRBV24-1; size: .; D: TRBD1; CDR3: CATSDFGQGAYNEQFF; DNA: TGTGCCACCAGTGATTTTGGACAGGGGGCCTACAATGAGCAGTTCTTC
J: TRBJ2-2; length: 16; V: TRBV25-1; size: .; D: TRBD1; CDR3: CASSDPDRENTGELFF; DNA: TGTGCCAGCAGTGACCCCGACAGGGAGAACACCGGGGAGCTGTTTTTT
J: TRBJ2-5; length: 15; V: TRBV27; size: .; D: .; CDR3: CASGAFSNRGETQYF; DNA: TGTGCCAGCGGGGCGTTCAGCAACCGAGGAGAGACCCAGTACTTC
J: TRBJ2-5; length: 10; V: TRBV29-1; size: .; D: .; CDR3: CSVESETQYF; DNA: TGCAGCGTTGAAAGCGAGACCCAGTACTTC
J: TRBJ2-7; length: 16; V: TRBV19; size: .; D: TRBD2; CDR3: CASSLGGTSGSYEQYF; DNA: TGTGCCAGTAGCTTGGGTGGGACTAGCGGTTCCTACGAGCAGTACTTC
J: TRBJ2-2; length: 14; V: TRBV11-2; size: once; D: .; CDR3: CASSLDSFTGELFF; DNA: TGTGCCAGCAGCTTGGACAGCTTCACCGGGGAGCTGTTTTTT
J: TRBJ1-2; length: 16; V: TRBV5-1; size: .; D: TRBD1; CDR3: CASSPGGRRQGYGYTF; DNA: TGCGCCAGCTCGCCCGGGGGGAGGAGACAGGGCTATGGCTACACCTTC
J: TRBJ2-3; length: 15; V: TRBV11-2; size: .; D: TRBD2; CDR3: CASSFSGGSTDTQYF; DNA: TGTGCCAGCAGCTTTAGCGGGGGGAGCACAGATACGCAGTATTTT
J: TRBJ1-2; length: 16; V: TRBV5-4; size: .; D: .; CDR3: CASSLAGASSNYGYTF; DNA: TGTGCCAGCAGCTTGGCCGGGGCCTCTTCTAACTATGGCTACACCTTC
J: TRBJ2-1; length: 15; V: TRBV18; size: .; D: .; CDR3: CASSPSQWAHNEQFF; DNA: TGTGCCAGCTCACCATCTCAGTGGGCGCACAATGAGCAGTTCTTC
J: TRBJ1-3; length: 16; V: TRBV4-1; size: .; D: TRBD1; CDR3: CASSQEDRSSGNTIYF; DNA: TGCGCCAGCAGCCAAGAGGACAGGAGCTCTGGAAACACCATATATTTT
J: TRBJ1-1; length: 13; V: TRBV30; size: .; D: TRBD1; CDR3: CAWIRQGGTEAFF; DNA: TGTGCCTGGATAAGACAGGGGGGCACTGAAGCTTTCTTT
J: TRBJ2-7; length: 14; V: TRBV13; size: .; D: TRBD1; CDR3: CASRKTGSSYEQYF; DNA: TGTGCCAGCAGAAAGACAGGGAGCTCCTACGAGCAGTACTTC
J: TRBJ1-2; length: 13; V: TRBV18; size: .; D: .; CDR3: CASSQGANYGYTF; DNA: TGTGCCAGCTCACAGGGGGCTAACTATGGCTACACCTTC
J: TRBJ2-2; length: 15; V: TRBV29-1; size: .; D: .; CDR3: CSVRLGTVNTGELFF; DNA: TGCAGCGTGCGCCTCGGGACGGTGAACACCGGGGAGCTGTTTTTT
J: TRBJ1-2; length: 15; V: TRBV13; size: .; D: .; CDR3: CASSLQGKLLGGYTF; DNA: TGTGCCAGCAGCTTGCAGGGGAAGTTGTTAGGTGGCTACACCTTC